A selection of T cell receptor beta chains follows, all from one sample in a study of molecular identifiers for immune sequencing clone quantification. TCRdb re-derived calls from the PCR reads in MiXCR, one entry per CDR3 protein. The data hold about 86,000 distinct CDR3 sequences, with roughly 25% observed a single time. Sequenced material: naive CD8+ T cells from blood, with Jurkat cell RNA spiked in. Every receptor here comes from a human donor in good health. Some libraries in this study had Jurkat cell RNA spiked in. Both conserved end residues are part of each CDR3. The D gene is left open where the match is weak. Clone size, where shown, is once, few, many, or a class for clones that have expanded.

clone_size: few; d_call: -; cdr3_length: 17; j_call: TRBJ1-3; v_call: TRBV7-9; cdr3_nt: TGTGCCAGCAGCTCCGAGGGACTGCCAGCCTCTGGAAACACCATATATTTT; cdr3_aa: CASSSEGLPASGNTIYF
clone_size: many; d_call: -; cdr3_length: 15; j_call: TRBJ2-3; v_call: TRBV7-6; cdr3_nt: TGTGCCAGCAGCTTAGCCCCGGACGGTTTCCCACCGCAGTATTTT; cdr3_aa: CASSLAPDGFPPQYF
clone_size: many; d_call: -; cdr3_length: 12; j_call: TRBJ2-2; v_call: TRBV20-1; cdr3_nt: TGCAGTGCAGCTGGGGACACCGGGGAGCTGTTTTTT; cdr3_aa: CSAAGDTGELFF
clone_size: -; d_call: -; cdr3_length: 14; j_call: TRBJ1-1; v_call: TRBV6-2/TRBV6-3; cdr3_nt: TGTGCCAGCACCGCCTGGATCCTGAACACTGAAGCTTTCTTT; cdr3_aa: CASTAWILNTEAFF
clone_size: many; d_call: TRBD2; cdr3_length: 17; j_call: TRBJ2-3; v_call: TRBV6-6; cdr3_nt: TGTGCCAGCACCCTGAGCGGCCTAGCGGGAGACACAGATACGCAGTATTTT; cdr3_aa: CASTLSGLAGDTDTQYF
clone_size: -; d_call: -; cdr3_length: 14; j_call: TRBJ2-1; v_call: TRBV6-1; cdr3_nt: TGTGCCAGCAGTGATCCCACCGGGGTCCATCAGCAGTTCTTC; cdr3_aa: CASSDPTGVHQQFF
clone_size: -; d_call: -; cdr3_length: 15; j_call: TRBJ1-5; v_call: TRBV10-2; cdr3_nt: TGCGCCAGCAATACCCTAGCGGGGAGTACAGATACGCAGCATTTT; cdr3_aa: CASNTLAGSTDTQHF
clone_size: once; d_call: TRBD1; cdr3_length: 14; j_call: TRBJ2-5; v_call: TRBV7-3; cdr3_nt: TGTGCCAGCACCCATGAGGACAGGGATGAGACCCAGTACTTC; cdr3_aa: CASTHEDRDETQYF
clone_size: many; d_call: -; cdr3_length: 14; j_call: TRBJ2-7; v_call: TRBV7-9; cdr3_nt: TGTGCCAGCAGCCCCGGACATAAAATTGCCGAGCAGTACTTC; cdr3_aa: CASSPGHKIAEQYF
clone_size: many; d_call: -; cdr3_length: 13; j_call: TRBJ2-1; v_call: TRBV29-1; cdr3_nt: TGCAGCGTCCAGTCAAGCTCCTACAATGAGCAGTTCTTC; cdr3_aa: CSVQSSSYNEQFF
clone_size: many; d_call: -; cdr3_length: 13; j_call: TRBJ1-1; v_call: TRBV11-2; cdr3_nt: TGTGCCAGCAGCGAAGGATCGAACACTGAAGCTTTCTTT; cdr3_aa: CASSEGSNTEAFF
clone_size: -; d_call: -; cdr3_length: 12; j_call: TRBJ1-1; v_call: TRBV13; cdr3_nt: TGTGCCAGCATGCACGCGGGCACTGAAGCTTTCTTT; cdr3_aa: CASMHAGTEAFF
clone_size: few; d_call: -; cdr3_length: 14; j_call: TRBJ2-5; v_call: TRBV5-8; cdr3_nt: TGTGCCAGCATTGATGGGGCGCCGGGGGAGACCCAGTACTTC; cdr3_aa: CASIDGAPGETQYF
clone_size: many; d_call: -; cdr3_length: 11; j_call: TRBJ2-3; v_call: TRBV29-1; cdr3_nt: TGCAGCTTTCCCAGGGAGGATACGCAGTATTTT; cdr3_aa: CSFPREDTQYF
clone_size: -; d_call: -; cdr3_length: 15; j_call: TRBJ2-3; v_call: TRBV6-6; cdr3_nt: TGTGCCAGCAGCACTTGGGCGACCAAGAAAGATACGCAGTATTTT; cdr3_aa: CASSTWATKKDTQYF
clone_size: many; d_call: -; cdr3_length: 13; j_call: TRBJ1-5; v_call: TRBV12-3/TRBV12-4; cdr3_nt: TGTGCCAGCAGTTGGGATAGCAATCAGCCCCAGCATTTT; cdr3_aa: CASSWDSNQPQHF
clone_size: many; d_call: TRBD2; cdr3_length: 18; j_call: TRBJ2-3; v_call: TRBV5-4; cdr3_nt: TGTGCCAGCAGTGGACTAGCGGGGGAATCAACTAGCACAGATACGCAGTATTTT; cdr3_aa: CASSGLAGESTSTDTQYF
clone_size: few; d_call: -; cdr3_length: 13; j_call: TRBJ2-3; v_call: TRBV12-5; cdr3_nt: TGTGCTAGTGGTTTGGGGGTTTCGGGTACGCAGTATTTT; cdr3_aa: CASGLGVSGTQYF
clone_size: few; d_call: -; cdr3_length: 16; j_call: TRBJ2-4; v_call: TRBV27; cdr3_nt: TGTGCCAGCAGTCCACTTACGCCGACAGGAGCCACGAGTTCGTACTTC; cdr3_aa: CASSPLTPTGATSSYF
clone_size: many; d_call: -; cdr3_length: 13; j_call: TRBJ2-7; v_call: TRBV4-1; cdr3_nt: TGCGCCAGCAGCCGCCTTTCCAAGGACGAGCAGTACTTC; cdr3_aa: CASSRLSKDEQYF
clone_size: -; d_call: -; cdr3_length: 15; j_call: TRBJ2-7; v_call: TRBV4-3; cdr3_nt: TGCGCCAGCAGCCAAGTACCGGACCCAGTCCACGAGCAGTACTTC; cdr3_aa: CASSQVPDPVHEQYF
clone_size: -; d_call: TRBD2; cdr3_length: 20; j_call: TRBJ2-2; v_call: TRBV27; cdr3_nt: TGTGCCAGCAGTTTTCTTCGGGTAGCGGGAGGGCCGGGGAACACCGGGGAGCTGTTTTTT; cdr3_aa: CASSFLRVAGGPGNTGELFF
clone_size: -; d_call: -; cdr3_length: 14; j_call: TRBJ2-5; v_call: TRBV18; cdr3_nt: TGTGCCAGCTCACCAAGTCTGGGGCAAGAGACCCAGTACTTC; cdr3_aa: CASSPSLGQETQYF
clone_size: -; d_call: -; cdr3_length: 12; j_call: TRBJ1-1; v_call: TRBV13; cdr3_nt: TGTGCCAGCAGCCGTAGCGGGACTGAAGCTTTCTTT; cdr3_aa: CASSRSGTEAFF
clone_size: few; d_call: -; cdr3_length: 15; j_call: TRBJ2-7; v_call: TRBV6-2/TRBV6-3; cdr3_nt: TGTGCCAGCAGTTACGTCACTAACTATCCCTACGAGCAGTACTTC; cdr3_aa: CASSYVTNYPYEQYF
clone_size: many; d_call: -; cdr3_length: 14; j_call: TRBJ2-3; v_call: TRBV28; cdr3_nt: TGTGCGAGCAAGCGTCCACTTAGCACAGATACGCAGTATTTT; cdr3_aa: CASKRPLSTDTQYF
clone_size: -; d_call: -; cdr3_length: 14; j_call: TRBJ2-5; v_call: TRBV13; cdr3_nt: TGTGCCAGCAACTTGGGGGCCAACCAAGAGACCCAGTACTTC; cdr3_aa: CASNLGANQETQYF
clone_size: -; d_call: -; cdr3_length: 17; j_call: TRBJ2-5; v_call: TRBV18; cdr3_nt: TGTGCCAGCTCACCGCCGGAAGGACAGACACTTATAGAGACCCAGTACTTC; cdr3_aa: CASSPPEGQTLIETQYF
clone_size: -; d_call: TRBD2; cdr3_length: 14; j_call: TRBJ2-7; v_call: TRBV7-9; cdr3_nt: TGTGCCAGCAGCTTACAGCGGGAAGCCGACGAGCAGTACTTC; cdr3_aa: CASSLQREADEQYF
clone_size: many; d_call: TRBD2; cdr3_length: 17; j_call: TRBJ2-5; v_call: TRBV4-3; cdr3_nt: TGCGCCAGCAGCCAAGATAAGGGCCCTAGCGGGAGAGAGACCCAGTACTTC; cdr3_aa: CASSQDKGPSGRETQYF